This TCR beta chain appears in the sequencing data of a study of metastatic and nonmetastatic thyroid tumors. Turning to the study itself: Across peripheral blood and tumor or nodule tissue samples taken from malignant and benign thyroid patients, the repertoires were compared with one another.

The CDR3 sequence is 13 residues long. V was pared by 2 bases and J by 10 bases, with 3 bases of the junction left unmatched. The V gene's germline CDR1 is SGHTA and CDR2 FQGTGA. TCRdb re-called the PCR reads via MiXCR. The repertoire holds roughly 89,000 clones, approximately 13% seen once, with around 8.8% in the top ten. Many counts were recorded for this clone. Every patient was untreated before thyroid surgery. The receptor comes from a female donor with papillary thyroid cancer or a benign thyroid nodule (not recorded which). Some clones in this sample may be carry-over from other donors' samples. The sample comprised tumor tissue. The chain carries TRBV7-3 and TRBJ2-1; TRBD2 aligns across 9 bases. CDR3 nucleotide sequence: TGTGCCAGCAGCTTAGGCCTAGCGGGGGAGCAGTTCTTC. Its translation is CASSLGLAGEQFF.